This TCR beta chain is drawn from a study of cytotoxic CD8 clonotypes in ibrutinib-treated CLL (dated by TCRdb to about 2021). Turning to the overall study: The cohort had about a dozen relapsed/refractory and 15 treatment-naive patients; fewer than 18 were IGHV unmutated. Responses were partial in 25 or so patients and complete in 2; after median 68 months follow-up, approximately 15 stayed in remission and some twelve progressed. Samples at response were collected after a median of roughly twelve months of treatment, with a range of roughly 6 to 36 months. On average, each sample yielded around 250,000 productive templates and around 100,000 productive rearrangements. Of the roughly 81 people in the trial, about two dozen had longitudinal samples available. Cryopreserved peripheral blood mononuclear cells were collected at three points: before therapy, at response, and at either sustained remission or disease progression. Every remission and progressive disease sample was obtained while ibrutinib was still being received by the patients.

Trimming takes 11 bases off V and 7 bases off J; junction bases not matched to a gene: 14. CDR1 ENHRY and CDR2 SYGVKD were looked up in the germline V gene. Counted from cysteine to phenylalanine, this CDR3 has 14 amino acids. Left in the record is the CDR3 DNA by itself, 42 bases read in frame from the first base. Overall results and qualifications from the work: Public clonotypes were rare and either shrank or stayed stable during treatment, and the rise in clonality at ibrutinib response reflected expansion of private clonotypes. An increase in clonality was observed at ibrutinib response, with clonality remaining stable during sustained remission and falling back toward baseline at progression. Lymph node repertoires were not examined, and the timing of sampling was not matched between patients in sustained remission and those whose disease progressed. Baseline clonality exceeded that of age-matched healthy donors and correlated strongly with circulating CD8+ T-cell counts.

This clone was picked up a small number of times. Its antigen specificity is not known. Per-base qualities were not stored, and no clone one base away is much larger. A MiSeq instrument was used for deep resolution sequencing, which targeted depths ranging from 1 in 1 million up to 1 in 200,000 T cells, with coverage averaging 10x for each clonotype. The immunoSEQ hsTCRB Kit was used to generate TCR beta libraries. The authors processed their data as follows. The data were analyzed with ImmunoSEQ Analyzer and ImmunoSEQ Data Assistant, and V, D and J gene assignments followed IMGT definitions. Clonality was computed as one minus normalized Shannon entropy of productive rearrangement frequencies, ranging from 0 to 1. Only overrepresented clonotypes making up at least 0.05% of the repertoire of each patient were included in the public clonotype analysis. Repertoires from roughly 13 age-matched healthy donors in immuneACCESS were used as clonality controls. Entries here come from immuneACCESS through TCRdb and include only in-frame sequences with V and J called. Some clones fail to appear in such tables; in the studies checked, an unresolved V gene covers under half of the shortfall, and the cause of the remainder is unknown. The V and J calls and clone size come from that table; D and trimming were worked out from the DNA. The sample contains 250,000 to 350,000 clones, 60% to 80% of them found a single time. 5.6% of the sample is in the top ten clones.

The meaning of the sample's time point label: progressive disease on ibrutinib. For TCR beta library preparation, roughly 2.1 micrograms of genomic DNA was extracted from cryopreserved PBMCs. Longitudinal blood samples from CLL patients receiving ibrutinib monotherapy were subjected to high-throughput TCR beta sequencing. The patients took part in an open-label, single-center phase 2 trial of ibrutinib monotherapy. This receptor chain uses TRBV10-3 and TRBJ2-1, with 7 bases in between that match TRBD2. The receptor comes from a human donor with chronic lymphocytic leukemia. The material was PBMCs, obtained at disease progression, from a patient treated with ibrutinib. The DNA sequence is as follows: TGTGCCTCCCTGTCCCAGCGGGATCGGAATGAGCAGTTCTTC. Its amino acids are CASLSQRDRNEQFF.